Each of the 23 T cell receptor beta chains below was sequenced from the same sample in a study of blood T cell repertoires in COVID-19. Repertoires were generated with immunoSEQ multiplex PCR, while TCRdb's copy carries only in-frame clones and drops some. Of more than 300,000 clones detected, more than 75% appear once; the ten largest clones hold about 3.5%. Input material: peripheral blood. These TCRs come from a woman under 30 who had recovered from COVID-19.

The V and J genes are TRBV4-1 and TRBJ2-7, with D possibly matching TRBD2 (6 bases). Germline values: CDR1 MGHRA, CDR2 YSYEKL. V dropped 2 bases and J dropped 6 bases, with 14 bases sitting between them. The CDR3 runs to 14 residues. The CDR3 sequence is CASSQLAGLAEQYV. Here the CDR3 DNA reads TGCGCCAGCAGCCAACTTGCGGGATTGGCCGAGCAGTACGTC.

The chain has TRBV10-2 and TRBJ2-5; no definite D call. CDR3 size: 12 residues. The ends were cut back, 4 bases at V and 0 bases at J, with 3 bases in the middle. In germline, CDR1 is WSHSY, CDR2 SAAADI. For the CDR3, the DNA is TGCGCCAGCAGTGCCAACCAAGAGACCCAGTACTTC. It translates to CASSANQETQYF.

The V and J genes are TRBV27 and TRBJ2-4, with a tentative D call TRBD2 (5 bases). Trimming pared 8 bases from V and 9 bases from J, leaving 17 bases between. The CDR3 has 13 residues. The germline V gene has CDR1 MNHEY and CDR2 SMNVEV (reference sequence). In nucleotides, the CDR3 is TGTGCCAGCCCCCCGGAGGTGGCAACCATTCAGTACTTC. Translation: CASPPEVATIQYF.

The sample holds one count of this clone. The CDR3 sequence: CASSAGTGRNSNQPQHF. The CDR3 DNA is TGCGCCAGCAGCGCGGGGACAGGGAGGAACAGCAATCAGCCCCAGCATTTT. The rearrangement links TRBV5-1 to TRBJ1-5, with 9 positions matching TRBD1. The CDR3 consists of 17 residues. Germline V gene data show CDR1 as SGHRS and CDR2 as YFSETQ. J gave up 1 base and V 4 bases, and 9 bases lay outside the gene matches. The full variable domain, its missing parts supplied by reference TRBV5-1 and TRBJ1-5, is KAGVTQTPRYLIKTRGQQVTLSCSPISGHRSVSWYQQTPGQGLQFLFEYFSETQRNKGNFPGRFSGRQFSNSRSEMNVSTLELGDSALYLCASSAGTGRNSNQPQHFGDGTRLSIL.

This chain connects TRBV18 to TRBJ2-3, with 12 bases lining up with TRBD2. V was pared by 3 bases and J by 7 bases, with 8 bases of the junction left unmatched. The CDR3 sequence is 16 residues long. Per germline, CDR1 KGHSH and CDR2 LQKENI. The CDR3 spells CASSPGLAGLSYTQYF. The CDR3 nucleotides are TGTGCCAGCTCACCGGGACTAGCGGGTCTATCGTATACGCAGTATTTT.

V usage is TRBV5-1 and J usage is TRBJ2-4; a possible D gene is TRBD1 (6 bases). CDR1 is SGHRS, CDR2 YFSETQ, per germline. The CDR3 is made up of 17 amino acids. The V end was cut by 0 bases, the J end by 5 bases, with 18 bases between. CDR3: CASSLAGTGKVENIQYF. CDR3 in DNA: TGCGCCAGCAGCTTGGCCGGTACAGGGAAGGTTGAAAACATTCAGTACTTC.

As for this clone: Other DNA sequences in this specimen translate into the identical CDR3. The chain is built from TRBV3-1 (or the pseudogene TRBV3-2) and TRBJ1-5; D ambiguous. The CDR3 is made up of 12 amino acids. The germline gives CDR1 LGHDT, CDR2 YNNKEL (reference sequence). The V and J ends lost 1 base and 6 bases respectively, with 4 bases between them. This CDR3 reads CASSQGGQPQHF. In DNA, the CDR3 is TGTGCCAGCAGCCAAGGCGGTCAGCCCCAGCATTTT.

The genes are TRBV7-7 and TRBJ1-1, with D uncertain. The V end lost 5 bases, the J end lost 1 base, and 14 bases lay between the germline ends. The CDR3 has 15 amino acids. Germline values: CDR1 SSHAT, CDR2 FNYEAQ (reference sequence). CDR3 amino acids: CASSPLPPRNTEAFF. In DNA, the CDR3 is TGTGCCAGCAGCCCCCTACCCCCCCGGAACACTGAAGCTTTCTTT.

V and J are TRBV27 and TRBJ1-2, with 7 positions matching TRBD1. Per germline, CDR1 MNHEY and CDR2 SMNVEV (reference sequence). The CDR3 totals 15 residues. V trimming: 5 bases; J trimming: 1 base; junction bases outside the gene matches: 7. In DNA, the CDR3 is TGTGCCAGCAGTCCGGGGACAGTTTTTAACTATGGCTACACCTTC. Protein sequence: CASSPGTVFNYGYTF.

The chain uses TRBV24-1 and TRBJ2-5; TRBD1 agrees at 10 bases. In germline, CDR1 is KGHDR, CDR2 SFDVKD. Trimming at V came to 4 bases and at J to 4 bases, leaving 2 bases not matched to a gene. This CDR3 is built from 14 residues. This CDR3 is CATSDRDRGETQYF. CDR3 nucleotide sequence: TGTGCCACCAGTGACCGGGACAGGGGAGAGACCCAGTACTTC.

V gene TRBV27 combines with J gene TRBJ2-3, with 8 bases that match TRBD1. J gave up 9 bases and V 6 bases, and 14 bases lay outside the gene matches. The CDR3 covers 15 residues. Germline assignment: CDR1 MNHEY and CDR2 SMNVEV (reference sequence). This chain's CDR3 is CASRANRDRRSTQYF. The DNA for the CDR3 is TGTGCCAGCAGGGCAAACCGGGACAGGAGGTCGACGCAGTATTTT.

This sequence joins TRBV7-9 and TRBJ2-3; maybe TRBD1 (6 bases). The CDR3 loop spans 15 amino acids. Germline assignment: CDR1 SEHNR and CDR2 FQNEAQ (reference sequence). Trimming removed 5 bases at V and 4 bases at J, with 16 bases between. CDR3 residues: CASSPTPTGPDTQYF. In DNA form, the CDR3 reads TGTGCCAGCAGCCCAACACCGACAGGTCCAGATACGCAGTATTTT.

The chain carries TRBV4-3 and TRBJ2-2, with TRBD1 matching 11 bases. The CDR3 is made up of 15 amino acids. Germline V gene data show CDR1 as LGHNA and CDR2 as YSLEER. V shed 2 bases and J 7 bases; nucleotides not matched to a gene: 3. The CDR3 bases are TGCGCCAGCAGCCAACCGGGACAGGGGGTCGGGGAGCTGTTTTTT. It is translated as CASSQPGQGVGELFF.

V and J are TRBV18 and TRBJ1-1, with D perhaps matching TRBD1 (5 bases). Per the germline V gene, CDR1 is KGHSH and CDR2 is LQKENI. This CDR3 spans 16 amino acids. Trimming took 3 bases from V and 5 from J, leaving 19 bases between them. CDR3 sequence: CASSPGSKGLRTEAFF. For the CDR3, the DNA is TGTGCCAGCTCACCGGGAAGTAAGGGGTTGAGGACTGAAGCTTTCTTT.

V gene TRBV9 combines with J gene TRBJ2-1; TRBD2 matches at 12 bases. The CDR3 spans 17 residues. Germline trimming cut 0 bases from V and 4 bases from J; bases unmatched to any gene: 5. The germline V gene has CDR1 SGDLS and CDR2 YYNGEE. CDR3 nucleotide sequence: TGTGCCAGCAGCGTAGCGACCGGACTAGCGGGGTACAATGAGCAGTTCTTC. Protein sequence: CASSVATGLAGYNEQFF.

The V gene is TRBV5-4, the J gene TRBJ2-5; D not certain. V lost 0 bases and J 5 bases, leaving 11 bases between the germline ends. This CDR3 region has 14 residues. The germline CDR1 and CDR2 sequences are SGHNT and YYREEE (reference sequence). The DNA of the CDR3 is TGTGCCAGCAGCTTGGATTCCCTGCGGGAGACCCAGTACTTC. It codes for CASSLDSLRETQYF.

The rearrangement joins TRBV4-3 to TRBJ2-2; D ambiguous. Germline loops: CDR1 LGHNA, CDR2 YSLEER. The CDR3 consists of 16 residues. Trimming left V 0 bases short and J 4 bases short, with 12 bases between. CDR3 sequence (DNA): TGCGCCAGCAGCCAAGATGCGAGCCAAACCACCGGGGAGCTGTTTTTT. This codes for CASSQDASQTTGELFF.

This sequence joins TRBV6-5 and TRBJ1-1, with D perhaps TRBD1 (5 bases). The germline V gene encodes CDR1 MNHEY and CDR2 SVGAGI. V shed 7 bases and J shed 0 bases, with 9 bases lying between them. The CDR3 has 13 amino acids. CDR3 nucleotide sequence: TGTGCCAGCAAACGGGGGGTGAACACTGAAGCTTTCTTT. It is translated as CASKRGVNTEAFF.

Here the CDR3 DNA reads TGTGCCAGCAGTGAGTACGGAGATCAGCCCCAGCATTTT. Protein product: CASSEYGDQPQHF. The chain uses TRBV2 and TRBJ1-5, with D unclear. Trimming removed 3 bases at V and 5 bases at J, with 8 bases between. This CDR3 region has 13 residues. Germline V gene sequence: CDR1 SNHLY, CDR2 FYNNEI.

V gene TRBV30 combines with J gene TRBJ1-1, with TRBD1 matching 7 bases. This CDR3 has 14 amino acids. J lost 5 bases, V lost 3 bases, and 9 bases had no gene match. The germline CDR1 and CDR2 sequences are GTSNPN and SVGIG (reference sequence). In DNA form, the CDR3 reads TGTGCCTGGAGCTTGACCAGGGGGTTGACTGAAGCTTTCTTT. Its translation is CAWSLTRGLTEAFF.

This sequence joins TRBV12-3 or TRBV12-4 and TRBJ1-4; D gene unclear. Trimming took off 5 bases at V and 8 bases at J, with 12 bases between the two ends. This CDR3 has 13 residues. In nucleotides, the CDR3 is TGTGCCAGCAGTCCTCGTCGAGGCGAAAAACTGTTTTTT. It yields the protein CASSPRRGEKLFF.

The genes are TRBV2 and TRBJ2-5, with TRBD2 matching 13 bases. This CDR3 comprises 18 residues. Per the germline V gene, CDR1 is SNHLY and CDR2 is FYNNEI. The trim removed 0 bases at V and 3 bases at J, leaving 7 bases unmatched. CDR3 sequence (DNA): TGTGCCAGCAGTGAAGCAAATCGACTAGCGGGAGGTGAAGAGACCCAGTACTTC. Protein: CASSEANRLAGGEETQYF.

The J gene is TRBJ2-3, the V gene TRBV10-2; TRBD2 matches at 9 bases. The CDR3 runs to 16 residues. The germline V gene encodes CDR1 WSHSY and CDR2 SAAADI. The J segment lost 4 bases and the V segment lost 4 bases, leaving 9 bases of the junction unmatched. Here the CDR3 reads CASSVAGGPPADTQYF. The CDR3 nucleotides read TGCGCCAGCAGTGTGGCGGGAGGGCCCCCTGCAGATACGCAGTATTTT.